The source of this T cell receptor beta chain is a study of T cells in Graves' hyperthyroidism and ophthalmopathy. It was RNA transcripts that yielded the amplified TCR beta CDR3 regions. The HTBI primer set drove a first-round RT-PCR of the TCR CDR3. TCRdb ran MiXCR on the multiplex PCR reads and lists one entry per CDR3 protein. In the table there are under 400,000 distinct CDR3 sequences, roughly 15% of which are singletons. This clonotype was recorded at least ten times. The source material was blood. This clonotype was obtained from a woman aged 55-69 years with Graves' ophthalmopathy.

The CDR3 coding sequence is TGTGCCAGCAGCCTAGAAAGCGGAGCCCGGCCATGGGATACGCAGTATTTT. It yields the protein CASSLESGARPWDTQYF. V usage is TRBV7-2 and J usage is TRBJ2-3, with D tentatively TRBD2 (5 bases). The germline CDR1 and CDR2 sequences are SGHTA and FQGNSA. Trimming removed 5 bases at V and 6 bases at J, with 24 bases between. This CDR3 has 17 amino acids.